This TCR beta chain comes out of a study of blood T cell repertoires in COVID-19 (dated by TCRdb to 2020 to 2022). At the level of the whole study: Collaborator samples came from the United States, Italy and Spain and covered acute and convalescent phases of COVID-19. The material from the prospective study consisted of cDNA or gDNA derived from T cells, B-cell-depleted T cells, or PBMCs. Subjects who had been exposed to COVID-19, were actively infected with it, or had recovered from it provided the deeply sampled blood TCRbeta repertoires that made up the dataset. The repertoires were released in a freely available public database intended as a resource for research on the immune response to SARS-CoV-2. The samples were drawn from the first 160 participants of the ongoing ImmuneRACE study and from 950 to 1,500 subjects provided by 6 global collaborators. Nearly every sample came with metadata listing a de-identified subject ID, COVID-19 status, age in years and sex. Where available, HLA class I and class II types were obtained from metadata supplied by the sample provider rather than from assay-based typing.

Remarks on this clone: Its binding antigen is unknown. No base qualities exist here, and no much larger clone lies one base off it.

TCRbeta CDR3 regions were amplified from genomic DNA by means of the immunoSEQ Assay, a bias-controlled multiplex PCR. The paper's data handling went like this. Within the assay, amplification of reference gene primers was used to estimate how many nucleated cells each sample contained. Sequence reads were collapsed and filtered to measure the absolute abundance of every unique TCRbeta CDR3 rearrangement. For each sample, productive Simpson clonality was calculated as the square root of Simpson's diversity index over productive rearrangements. The source is immuneACCESS, and TCRdb retained only in-frame sequences with V and J called. Part of the clones is not carried over; for the studies checked, unresolved V genes explain less than half of this, and the remainder is unexplained. The V and J calls and clone size are taken from that table; D and trimming were inferred from the DNA. This sample comprises 77,000 or so clones, about 70% of them detected only once. 25% to 30% of the sample goes to the ten largest clones.

Counted from cysteine to phenylalanine, this CDR3 has 18 amino acids. Only CDR3 DNA remains: 54 bases, in frame from the first base. Sequences MNHEY (CDR1) and SMNVEV (CDR2) are obtained from the germline V gene (reference sequence). From V the trimming removes 5 bases and from J it removes 0 bases, while the gene matches leave 10 bases of the junction unaccounted for. What the research found in general, with its limitations: The amount of clinical and demographic metadata varied by source and participant and was provided uncurated.

The collaborating institutions used their own protocols to collect whole blood in K2EDTA tubes. For TCRbeta analysis, collaborators shipped samples in one of three forms: frozen whole blood, isolated PBMCs, or DNA extracted from either of those sample types. The sample consisted of peripheral blood. This receptor chain uses TRBV27 and TRBJ2-6, with TRBD2 matching 7 junction bases. This TCR derives from an elderly woman with active or convalescent COVID-19. CDR3 loop: CASSARRGVSSGANVLTF. The base sequence is TGTGCCAGCAGTGCACGACGGGGGGTTAGCTCTGGGGCCAACGTCCTGACTTTC.